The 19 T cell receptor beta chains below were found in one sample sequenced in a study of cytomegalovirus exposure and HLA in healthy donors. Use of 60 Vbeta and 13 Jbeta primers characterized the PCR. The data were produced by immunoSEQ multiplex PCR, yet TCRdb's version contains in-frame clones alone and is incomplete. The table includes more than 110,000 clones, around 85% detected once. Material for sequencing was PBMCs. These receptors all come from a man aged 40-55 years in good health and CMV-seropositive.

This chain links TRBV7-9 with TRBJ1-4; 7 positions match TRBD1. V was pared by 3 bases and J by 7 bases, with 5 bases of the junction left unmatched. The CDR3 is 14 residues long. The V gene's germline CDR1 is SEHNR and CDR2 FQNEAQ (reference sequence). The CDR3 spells CASSFSRGSEKLFF. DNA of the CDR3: TGTGCCAGCAGCTTCAGCAGGGGGAGTGAAAAACTGTTTTTT.

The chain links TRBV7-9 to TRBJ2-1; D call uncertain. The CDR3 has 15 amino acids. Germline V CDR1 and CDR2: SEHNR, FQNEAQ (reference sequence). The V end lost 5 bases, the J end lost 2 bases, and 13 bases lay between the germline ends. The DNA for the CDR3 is TGTGCCAGCAGCGACCGGTCCAGGCCCTACAATGAGCAGTTCTTC. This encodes CASSDRSRPYNEQFF. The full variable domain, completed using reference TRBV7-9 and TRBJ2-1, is DTGVSQNPRHKITKRGQNVTFRCDPISEHNRLYWYRQTLGQGPEFLTYFQNEAQLEKSRLLSDRFSAERPKGSFSTLEIQRTEQGDSAMYLCASSDRSRPYNEQFFGPGTRLTVL.

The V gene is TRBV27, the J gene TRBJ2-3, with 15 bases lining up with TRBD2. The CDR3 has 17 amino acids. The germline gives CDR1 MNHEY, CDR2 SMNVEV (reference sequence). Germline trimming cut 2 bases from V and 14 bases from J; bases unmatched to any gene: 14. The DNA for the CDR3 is TGTGCCAGCAGTTTACTCCGCCGAGGGGGACTAGCGGGGGGTCCGTATTTT. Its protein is CASSLLRRGGLAGGPYF.

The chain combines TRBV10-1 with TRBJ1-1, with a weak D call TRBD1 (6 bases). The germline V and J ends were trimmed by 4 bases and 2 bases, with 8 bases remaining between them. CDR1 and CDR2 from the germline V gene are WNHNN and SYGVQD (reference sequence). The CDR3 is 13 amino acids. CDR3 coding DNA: TGCGCCAGCAGTGTGGGACAAAACACTGAAGCTTTCTTT. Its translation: CASSVGQNTEAFF.

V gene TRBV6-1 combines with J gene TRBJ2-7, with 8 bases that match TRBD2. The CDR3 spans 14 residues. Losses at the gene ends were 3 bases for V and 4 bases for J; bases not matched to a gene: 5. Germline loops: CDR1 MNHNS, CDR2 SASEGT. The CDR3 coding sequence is TGTGCCAGCAGTGATAGCGGGAACCCGTACGAGCAGTACTTC. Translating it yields CASSDSGNPYEQYF.

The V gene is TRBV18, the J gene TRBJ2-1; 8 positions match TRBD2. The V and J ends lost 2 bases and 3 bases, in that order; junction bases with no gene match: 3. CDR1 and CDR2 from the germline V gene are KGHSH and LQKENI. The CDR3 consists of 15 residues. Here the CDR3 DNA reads TGTGCCAGCTCACCATCCAGCGGGGGCTACAATGAGCAGTTCTTC. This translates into CASSPSSGGYNEQFF.

The CDR3 region is CASSDRGTREQFF. In DNA form, the CDR3 reads TGCGCCAGCAGTGACCGGGGAACCCGTGAGCAGTTCTTC. V is TRBV10-1 and J is TRBJ2-1; tentatively, D is TRBD2 (5 bases). Trimming removed 3 bases at V and 9 bases at J, with 12 bases between. The CDR3 has 13 amino acids. Looked up from germline, CDR1 is WNHNN and CDR2 is SYGVQD (reference sequence).

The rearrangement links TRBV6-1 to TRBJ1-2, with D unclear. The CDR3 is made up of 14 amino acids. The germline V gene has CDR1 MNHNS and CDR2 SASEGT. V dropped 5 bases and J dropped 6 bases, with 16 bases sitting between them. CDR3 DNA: TGTGCCAGCAGTTGGGTAATTAGCGTTGATGGCTACACCTTC. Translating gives CASSWVISVDGYTF.

In nucleotides, the CDR3 is TGTGCCAGCAACAGGGGGGAGACCCAGTACTTC. It encodes CASNRGETQYF. The V call is TRBV6-5, the J call TRBJ2-5, with TRBD1 matching over 8 bases. The junction had 0 bases not matched to a gene; V was cut back by 7 bases and J by 5 bases. Germline-derived CDR1 and CDR2 are MNHEY and SVGAGI. The CDR3 extends over 11 amino acids.

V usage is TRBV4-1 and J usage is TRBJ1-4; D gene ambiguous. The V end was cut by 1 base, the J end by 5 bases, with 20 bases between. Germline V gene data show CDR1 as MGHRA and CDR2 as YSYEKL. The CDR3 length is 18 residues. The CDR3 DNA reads TGCGCCAGCAGCCAAGTAGAGGGTAACCTCCGCGGGAATGAAAAACTGTTTTTT. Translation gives CASSQVEGNLRGNEKLFF.

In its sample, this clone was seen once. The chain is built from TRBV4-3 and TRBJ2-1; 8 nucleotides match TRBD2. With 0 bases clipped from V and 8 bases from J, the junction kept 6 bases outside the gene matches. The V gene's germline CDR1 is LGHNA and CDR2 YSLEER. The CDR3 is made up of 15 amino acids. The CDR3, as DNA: TGCGCCAGCAGCCAAGATCTCGGGGGGGTGTATGAGCAGTTCTTC. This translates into CASSQDLGGVYEQFF.

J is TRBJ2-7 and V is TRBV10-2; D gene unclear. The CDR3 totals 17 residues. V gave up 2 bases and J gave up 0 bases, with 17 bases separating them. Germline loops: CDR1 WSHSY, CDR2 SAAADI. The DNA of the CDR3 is TGCGCCAGCAGTGAGGCATTTGGAATGGGCGACTCCTACGAGCAGTACTTC. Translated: CASSEAFGMGDSYEQYF.

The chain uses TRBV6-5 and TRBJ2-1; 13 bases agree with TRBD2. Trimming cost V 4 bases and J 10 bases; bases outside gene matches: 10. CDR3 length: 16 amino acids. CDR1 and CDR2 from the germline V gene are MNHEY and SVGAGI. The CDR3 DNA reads TGTGCCAGCAGTTTCCGGACTAGCGGGAGCCCCGGAGAGCAGTTCTTC. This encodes CASSFRTSGSPGEQFF.

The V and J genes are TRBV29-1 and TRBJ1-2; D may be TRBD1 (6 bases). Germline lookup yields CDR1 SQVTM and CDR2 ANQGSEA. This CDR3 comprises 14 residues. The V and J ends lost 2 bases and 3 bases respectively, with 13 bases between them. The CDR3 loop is CSVEKVQGDYGYTF. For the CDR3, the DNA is TGCAGCGTTGAAAAGGTACAGGGAGACTATGGCTACACCTTC.

CDR3 protein: CASSPQIPGHQTSYEQYF. CDR3 sequence (DNA): TGTGCCAGCAGCCCTCAAATCCCGGGACACCAAACCTCCTACGAGCAGTACTTC. V and J are TRBV9 and TRBJ2-7; D might be TRBD1 (6 bases). Germline values: CDR1 SGDLS, CDR2 YYNGEE. Between the trimmed V and J ends, which lost 4 bases and 0 bases, there was a span of 23 bases. This CDR3 has 18 residues.

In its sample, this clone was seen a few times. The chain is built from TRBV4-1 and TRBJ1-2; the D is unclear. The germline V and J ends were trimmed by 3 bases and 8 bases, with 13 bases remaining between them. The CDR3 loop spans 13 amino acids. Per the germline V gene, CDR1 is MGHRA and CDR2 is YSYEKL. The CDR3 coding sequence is TGCGCCAGCAGCCAGGTTTTGGGAGGAGGCTACACCTTC. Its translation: CASSQVLGGGYTF.

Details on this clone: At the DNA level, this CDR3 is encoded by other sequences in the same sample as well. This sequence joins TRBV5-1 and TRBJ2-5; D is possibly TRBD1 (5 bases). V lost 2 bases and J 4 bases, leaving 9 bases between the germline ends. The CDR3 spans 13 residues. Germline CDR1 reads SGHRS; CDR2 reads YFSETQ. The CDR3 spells CASSLGVGETQYF. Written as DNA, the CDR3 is TGCGCCAGCAGCTTAGGGGTCGGAGAGACCCAGTACTTC. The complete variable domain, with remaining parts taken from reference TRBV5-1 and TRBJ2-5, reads KAGVTQTPRYLIKTRGQQVTLSCSPISGHRSVSWYQQTPGQGLQFLFEYFSETQRNKGNFPGRFSGRQFSNSRSEMNVSTLELGDSALYLCASSLGVGETQYFGPGTRLLVL.

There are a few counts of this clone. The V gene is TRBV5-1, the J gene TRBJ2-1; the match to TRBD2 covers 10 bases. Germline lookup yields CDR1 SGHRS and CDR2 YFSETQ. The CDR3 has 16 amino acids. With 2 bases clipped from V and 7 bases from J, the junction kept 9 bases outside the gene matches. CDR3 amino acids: CASSLIGLAGANEQFF. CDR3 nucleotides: TGCGCCAGCAGCTTAATTGGGCTAGCGGGGGCGAATGAGCAGTTCTTC.

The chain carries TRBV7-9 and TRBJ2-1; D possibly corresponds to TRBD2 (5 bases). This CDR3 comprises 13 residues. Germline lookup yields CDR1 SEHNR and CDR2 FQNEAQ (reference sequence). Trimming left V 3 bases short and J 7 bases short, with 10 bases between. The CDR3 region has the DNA TGTGCCAGCAGCTTTGAGCTAGCAAATGAGCAGTTCTTC. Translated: CASSFELANEQFF.